This T cell receptor (beta chain) was retrieved from a study of control samples from healthy donors and cancer patients. Per germline, CDR1 SGHTA and CDR2 FQGTGA. The CDR3 is made up of 14 amino acids. V was shortened by 3 bases and J by 0 bases, with 6 bases between the two germline ends. Clones were read by immunoSEQ multiplex PCR, and TCRdb kept only the in-frame ones, dropping some. Of 130,000 or so clones listed, about 88% are singletons. This sequence was found in a man aged 45-60 years in good health. V usage is TRBV7-3 and J usage is TRBJ2-1; no reliable D call. Material: blood. As DNA, the CDR3 is TGTGCCAGCAGCTTTTGGAGCTCCTACAATGAGCAGTTCTTC. Its translation: CASSFWSSYNEQFF.